The TCR beta chain described here comes from a study of OX40 agonist ivuxolimab in advanced cancers. General observations from the study: Expanded clones were, on average, more numerous among CD8+ T cells than CD4+.

Patients were ruled out by autoimmune disease history or systemic immunosuppression. This CDR3 is 18 amino acids long. V was trimmed by 0 bases and J by 0 bases, leaving 13 bases between them. CDR1 and CDR2 (germline): SGDLS, YYNGEE. The repertoire was sequenced with immunoSEQ multiplex PCR; TCRdb's copy has only in-frame clones and lacks some. Of 70,000 to 85,000 clones detected, about 89% appear once; the ten largest clones hold around 6.3%. Comments on this clone: Its antigen remains unknown.

Material: CD4+ or CD8+ T cells sorted from blood, obtained in a trial of the OX40 agonist ivuxolimab. The sequence was obtained from an adult with an advanced solid tumor such as melanoma, head and neck, liver or kidney cancer. The genes are TRBV9 and TRBJ1-6; D unresolved. CDR3 sequence: CASSVDQEVSSYNSPLHF. The CDR3 coding sequence is TGTGCCAGCAGCGTAGATCAGGAAGTGAGCTCCTATAATTCACCCCTCCACTTT.